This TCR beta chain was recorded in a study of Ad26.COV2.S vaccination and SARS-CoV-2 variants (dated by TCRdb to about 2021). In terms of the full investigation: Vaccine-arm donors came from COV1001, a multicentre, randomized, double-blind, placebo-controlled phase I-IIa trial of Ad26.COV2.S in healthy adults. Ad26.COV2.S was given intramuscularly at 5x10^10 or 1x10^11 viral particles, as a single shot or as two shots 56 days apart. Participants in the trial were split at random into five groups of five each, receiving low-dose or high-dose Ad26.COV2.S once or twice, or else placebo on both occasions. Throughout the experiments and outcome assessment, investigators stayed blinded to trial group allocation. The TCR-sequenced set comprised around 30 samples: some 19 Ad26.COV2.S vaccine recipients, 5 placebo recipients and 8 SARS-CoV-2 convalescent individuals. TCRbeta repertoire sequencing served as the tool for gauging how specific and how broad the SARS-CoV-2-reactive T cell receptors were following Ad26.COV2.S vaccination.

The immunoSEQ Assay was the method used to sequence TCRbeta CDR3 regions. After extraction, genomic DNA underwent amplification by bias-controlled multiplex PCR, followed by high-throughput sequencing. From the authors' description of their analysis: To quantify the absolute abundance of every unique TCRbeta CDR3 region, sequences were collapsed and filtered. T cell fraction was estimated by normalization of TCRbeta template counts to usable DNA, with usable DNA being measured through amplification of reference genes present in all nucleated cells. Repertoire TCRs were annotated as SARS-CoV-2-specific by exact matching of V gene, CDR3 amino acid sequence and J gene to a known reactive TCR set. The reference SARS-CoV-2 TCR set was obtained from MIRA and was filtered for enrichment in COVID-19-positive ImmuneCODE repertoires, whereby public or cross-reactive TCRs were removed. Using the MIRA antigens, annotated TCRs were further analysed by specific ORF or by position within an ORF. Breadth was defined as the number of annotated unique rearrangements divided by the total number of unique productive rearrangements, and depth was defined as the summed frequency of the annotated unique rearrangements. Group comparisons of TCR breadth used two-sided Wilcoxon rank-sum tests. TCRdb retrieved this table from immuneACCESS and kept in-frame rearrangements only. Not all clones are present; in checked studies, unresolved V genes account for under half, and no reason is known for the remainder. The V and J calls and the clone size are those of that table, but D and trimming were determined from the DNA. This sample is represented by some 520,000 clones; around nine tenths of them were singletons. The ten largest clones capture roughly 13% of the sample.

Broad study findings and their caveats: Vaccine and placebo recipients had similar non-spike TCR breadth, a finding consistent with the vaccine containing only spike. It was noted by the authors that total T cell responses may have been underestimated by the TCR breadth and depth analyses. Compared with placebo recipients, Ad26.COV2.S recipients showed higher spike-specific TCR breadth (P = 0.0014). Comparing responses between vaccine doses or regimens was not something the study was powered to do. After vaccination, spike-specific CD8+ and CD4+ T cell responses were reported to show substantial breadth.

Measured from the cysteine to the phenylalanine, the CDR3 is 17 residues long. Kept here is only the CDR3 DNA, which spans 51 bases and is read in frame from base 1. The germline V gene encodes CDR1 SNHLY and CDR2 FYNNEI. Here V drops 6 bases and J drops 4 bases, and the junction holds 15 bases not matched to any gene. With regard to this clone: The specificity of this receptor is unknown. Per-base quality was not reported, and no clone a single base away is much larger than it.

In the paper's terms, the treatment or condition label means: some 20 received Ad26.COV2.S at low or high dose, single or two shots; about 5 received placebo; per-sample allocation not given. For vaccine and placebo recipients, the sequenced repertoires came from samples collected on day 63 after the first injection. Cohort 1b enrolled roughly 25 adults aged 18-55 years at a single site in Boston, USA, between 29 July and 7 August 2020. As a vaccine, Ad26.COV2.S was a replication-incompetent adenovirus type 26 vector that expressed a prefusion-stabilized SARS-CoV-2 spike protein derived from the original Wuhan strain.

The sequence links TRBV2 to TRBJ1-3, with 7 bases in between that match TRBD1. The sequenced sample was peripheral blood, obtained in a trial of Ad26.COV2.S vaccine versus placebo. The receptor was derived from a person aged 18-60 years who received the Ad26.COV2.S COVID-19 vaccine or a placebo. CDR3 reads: CASSDPLRGLTGNTIYF. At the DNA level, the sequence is TGTGCCAGCAGCGACCCCTTAAGGGGGCTAACCGGAAACACCATATATTTT.